The 27 T cell receptor beta chains listed next were all sequenced from one sample in a study of CD4 T cells in relation to SARS-CoV-2 and coronaviruses. The assay was immunoSEQ multiplex PCR, and TCRdb's table has in-frame clones only and misses some. The sample lists tens of thousands of clones; around 80% were seen once. Before the COVID-19 pandemic, during about 2011-2019, CD4+ T cells were taken from unexposed donors. After roughly ten days of culture, CD4+ T cells were isolated. The antigens of these receptors remain unknown. The sample consisted of CD4+ T cells from PBMCs, cultured in vitro. The origin of the receptors is a human donor in good health.

This chain links TRBV7-3 with TRBJ2-5, with TRBD2 identical over 11 bases. In germline, CDR1 is SGHTA, CDR2 FQGTGA. V dropped 5 bases and J dropped 5; count of bases not matched to a gene: 7. The CDR3 has 15 amino acids. The CDR3, as DNA: TGTGCCAGCAGCCCTGGGACTAGCGGTCCTGAGACCCAGTACTTC. Protein: CASSPGTSGPETQYF.

This chain uses TRBV29-1 with TRBJ2-2; D is perhaps TRBD1 (5 bases). Trimming stripped 3 bases from V and 0 bases from J, with 11 bases between. CDR3 length: 15 residues. Germline loops: CDR1 SQVTM, CDR2 ANQGSEA. Here the CDR3 DNA reads TGCAGCGTTGACCGGTGGGGCCCGAACACCGGGGAGCTGTTTTTT. This codes for CSVDRWGPNTGELFF.

The rearrangement uses TRBV30 and TRBJ2-7; 10 bases are a match to TRBD1. The trim removed 5 bases at V and 6 bases at J, leaving 10 bases unmatched. The germline CDR1 and CDR2 sequences are GTSNPN and SVGIG (reference sequence). This CDR3 region has 14 residues. CDR3 DNA: TGTGCCTGGGACCGGGACAGGGGAACCCCCGAGCAGTACTTC. It encodes CAWDRDRGTPEQYF.

V is TRBV6-5 and J is TRBJ2-4; perhaps D is TRBD1 or TRBD2 (5 bases each). Trimming shortened V by 8 bases and J by 0 bases, and 5 bases separated the two germline ends. Germline CDR1 is MNHEY and CDR2 is SVGAGI. There are 12 residues in the CDR3. CDR3 in amino acids: CASGTAKNIQYF. Written as DNA, the CDR3 is TGTGCCAGCGGGACAGCCAAAAACATTCAGTACTTC.

The chain joins TRBV11-2 to TRBJ2-1; D unresolved. V was shortened by 0 bases and J by 3 bases, with 9 bases between the two germline ends. Germline V CDR1 and CDR2: SGHAT, FQNNGV. The length of the CDR3 is 15 residues. The CDR3 DNA reads TGTGCCAGCAGCTTAGATGCTGACGGCTACAATGAGCAGTTCTTC. This codes for CASSLDADGYNEQFF.

The chain joins TRBV30 to TRBJ1-1; D unclear. The V and J ends lost 2 bases and 7 bases respectively, with 17 bases between them. The germline V gene has CDR1 GTSNPN and CDR2 SVGIG (reference sequence). This CDR3 comprises 14 residues. CDR3 amino acids: CAWSKQQLRNEAFF. The CDR3 region has the DNA TGTGCCTGGAGTAAACAACAGCTCAGGAATGAAGCTTTCTTT.

This chain joins TRBV18 and TRBJ1-1; D is uncertain. V lost 3 bases and J 2 bases, leaving 7 bases between the germline ends. This CDR3 region has 13 residues. Germline-derived CDR1 and CDR2 are KGHSH and LQKENI. Here the CDR3 DNA reads TGTGCCAGCTCACCGGCAGAAAACACTGAAGCTTTCTTT. It is translated as CASSPAENTEAFF.

This chain uses TRBV6-1 with TRBJ1-6; tentative D call: TRBD1 (6 bases). Germline loops: CDR1 MNHNS, CDR2 SASEGT. The CDR3 totals 18 residues. V lost 0 bases and J lost 7, with 19 bases in between. CDR3 loop: CASSEAPSGGRRNSPLHF. CDR3 coding DNA: TGTGCCAGCAGTGAAGCGCCTTCCGGGGGCAGGAGAAATTCACCCCTCCACTTT.

This clone came up once. The chain recombines TRBV19 with TRBJ1-5, with 7 bases that match TRBD1. V gave up 5 bases and J gave up 5 bases; unmatched junction bases: 12. The CDR3 loop spans 16 amino acids. Germline V gives CDR1 LNHDA, CDR2 SQIVND (reference sequence). The CDR3 here is CASSVLRGQGDQPQHF. The CDR3 DNA reads as TGTGCCAGTAGTGTGTTGAGGGGGCAGGGGGATCAGCCCCAGCATTTT.

The J gene is TRBJ2-1, the V gene TRBV18, with TRBD1 matching 8 bases. There are 16 residues in the CDR3. The germline V gene has CDR1 KGHSH and CDR2 LQKENI. The V segment lost 0 bases and the J segment 8 bases; nucleotides outside the gene matches: 9. The CDR3 sequence: CASSPPRQGARDEQFF. The CDR3 region has the DNA TGTGCCAGCTCACCACCGCGGCAGGGGGCGCGGGATGAGCAGTTCTTC.

The V and J genes are TRBV9 and TRBJ1-1; 7 nucleotides agree with TRBD1. CDR1 and CDR2 from the germline V gene are SGDLS and YYNGEE. The V gene end was trimmed by 4 bases and the J gene end by 1 base; junction bases not matched to a gene: 4. This CDR3 has 14 amino acids. Written as DNA, the CDR3 is TGTGCCAGCAGCCTGGGGACAGCGAACACTGAAGCTTTCTTT. It translates to CASSLGTANTEAFF.

This clone was found a few times. The rearrangement joins TRBV6-5 to TRBJ1-2; 7 nucleotides match TRBD1. Germline lookup yields CDR1 MNHEY and CDR2 SVGAGI. Trimming at V came to 6 bases and at J to 2 bases, leaving 9 bases not matched to a gene. CDR3 size: 15 residues. The CDR3: CASRITGTENYGYTF. The DNA for the CDR3 is TGTGCCAGCAGAATTACCGGGACAGAAAACTATGGCTACACCTTC.

The chain is built from TRBV27 and TRBJ1-5; D ambiguous. The V end was cut by 4 bases, the J end by 0 bases, with 7 bases between. CDR3 size: 14 residues. Looked up from germline, CDR1 is MNHEY and CDR2 is SMNVEV (reference sequence). CDR3 protein: CASSWTGSNQPQHF. CDR3 in DNA: TGTGCCAGCAGTTGGACGGGTAGCAATCAGCCCCAGCATTTT.

CDR3 sequence (DNA): TGTGCCAGCACCCCCCCCTCCGGGGCCAACGTCCTGACTTTC. Protein: CASTPPSGANVLTF. This chain uses TRBV25-1 with TRBJ2-6, with D hard to call. The CDR3 sequence is 14 residues long. Per the germline V gene, CDR1 is MGHDK and CDR2 is SYGVNS. The V and J ends lost 7 bases and 4 bases respectively, with 11 bases between them.

This clone was seen a handful of times. The chain combines TRBV27 with TRBJ2-7; no clear D. Deletions cut 4 bases from V and 0 bases from J, with 7 bases between. Germline V lookup: CDR1 MNHEY, CDR2 SMNVEV (reference sequence). The CDR3 extends over 13 amino acids. The CDR3 region has the DNA TGTGCCAGCAGTTCCCAAAGCTCCTACGAGCAGTACTTC. Amino acids: CASSSQSSYEQYF.

The chain uses TRBV19 and TRBJ1-1; weak D call: TRBD1 (5 bases). Between the trimmed V and J ends, which lost 4 bases and 0 bases, there was a span of 9 bases. The CDR3 sequence is 14 residues long. The V gene's germline CDR1 is LNHDA and CDR2 SQIVND (reference sequence). The CDR3 loop is CASSRQIMNTEAFF. CDR3 DNA: TGTGCCAGTAGTAGACAGATTATGAACACTGAAGCTTTCTTT.

The CDR3 loop is CASSYGGTYEQYF. CDR3 in DNA: TGTGCCAGCAGTTACGGCGGGACCTACGAGCAGTACTTC. The chain carries TRBV6-6 and TRBJ2-7; D perhaps matches TRBD2 (6 bases). Trimming removed 2 bases from V and 2 bases from J, with 7 bases in between. Looked up from germline, CDR1 is MNHNY and CDR2 is SVGAGI (reference sequence). The CDR3 is 13 residues long.

J is TRBJ2-3 and V is TRBV7-9; unclear D gene. The ends were cut back, 6 bases at V and 5 bases at J, with 15 bases in the middle. This CDR3 has 14 amino acids. Germline CDR1 reads SEHNR; CDR2 reads FQNEAQ (reference sequence). For the CDR3, the DNA is TGTGCCAGCAGTCCAAAGCAGGCCGGAGATACGCAGTATTTT. This translates into CASSPKQAGDTQYF. Drawing the rest from reference TRBV7-9 and TRBJ2-3, the complete variable domain is DTGVSQNPRHKITKRGQNVTFRCDPISEHNRLYWYRQTLGQGPEFLTYFQNEAQLEKSRLLSDRFSAERPKGSFSTLEIQRTEQGDSAMYLCASSPKQAGDTQYFGPGTRLTVL.

The genes are TRBV29-1 and TRBJ1-1; TRBD1 is a possible D gene (6 bases). Germline V CDR1 and CDR2: SQVTM, ANQGSEA. The CDR3 is 11 amino acids. With 8 bases removed from V and 4 bases from J, the gap between germline ends came to 11 bases. CDR3 sequence reads: CSSGGVTEAFF. The CDR3 region has the DNA TGCAGCTCTGGGGGCGTCACTGAAGCTTTCTTT.

The V gene is TRBV27, the J gene TRBJ2-4; D is ambiguous. The CDR3 contains 15 residues. V gave up 5 bases and J gave up 0 bases, with 11 bases separating them. CDR1 and CDR2 from the germline V gene are MNHEY and SMNVEV (reference sequence). In nucleotides, the CDR3 is TGTGCCAGCAGTCCCGATATCCTAGCCAAAAACATTCAGTACTTC. This codes for CASSPDILAKNIQYF.

This chain joins TRBV4-2 and TRBJ1-2; 7 nucleotides agree with TRBD1. The length of the CDR3 is 15 residues. J gave up 6 bases and V 1 base, and 8 bases lay outside the gene matches. Germline CDR1 reads LGHNA; CDR2 reads YNFKEQ. The CDR3 sequence is CASSQGDRAINGYTF. CDR3 nucleotide sequence: TGTGCCAGCAGCCAAGGCGACAGGGCAATTAATGGCTACACCTTC.

This chain joins TRBV6-6 and TRBJ1-1; TRBD1 aligns across 7 bases. The germline V gene encodes CDR1 MNHNY and CDR2 SVGAGI (reference sequence). There are 15 residues in the CDR3. J lost 4 bases, V lost 6 bases, and 11 bases had no gene match. The CDR3 region has the DNA TGTGCCAGCAGGGACAGGTCAAGGCCTGGCACTGAAGCTTTCTTT. Encoded protein: CASRDRSRPGTEAFF.

This clone occurred a few times. The chain joins TRBV7-9 to TRBJ1-2, with a possible D match to TRBD1 (6 bases). Deletions cut 1 base from V and 4 bases from J, with 22 bases between. The germline gives CDR1 SEHNR, CDR2 FQNEAQ (reference sequence). The CDR3 is made up of 18 amino acids. The CDR3 spells CASSLGGAGWNVGYGYTF. CDR3 sequence (DNA): TGTGCCAGCAGCTTAGGGGGGGCAGGGTGGAACGTCGGCTATGGCTACACCTTC. The variable domain in full, completed from reference TRBV7-9 and TRBJ1-2, reads DTGVSQNPRHKITKRGQNVTFRCDPISEHNRLYWYRQTLGQGPEFLTYFQNEAQLEKSRLLSDRFSAERPKGSFSTLEIQRTEQGDSAMYLCASSLGGAGWNVGYGYTFGSGTRLTVV.

The V and J genes are TRBV5-1 and TRBJ1-2, with unresolved D. This CDR3 has 13 amino acids. Germline V gene lookup returns CDR1 SGHRS and CDR2 YFSETQ. Trimming shortened V by 0 bases and J by 1 base, and 4 bases separated the two germline ends. Here the CDR3 DNA reads TGCGCCAGCAGCTTGGACAGTAACTATGGCTACACCTTC. It translates to CASSLDSNYGYTF.

The table lists this clone with a count of one. The chain links TRBV3-1 (or the pseudogene TRBV3-2) to TRBJ2-2, with D uncertain. Germline loops: CDR1 LGHDT, CDR2 YNNKEL (reference sequence). The CDR3 is made up of 11 amino acids. V was pared by 3 bases and J by 6 bases, with 2 bases between. The CDR3: CASSHSGELFF. The CDR3 coding sequence is TGTGCCAGCAGCCACTCCGGGGAGCTGTTTTTT.

This chain links TRBV27 with TRBJ2-2, with D perhaps TRBD2 (5 bases). The germline CDR1 and CDR2 sequences are MNHEY and SMNVEV (reference sequence). Trimming pared 0 bases from V and 5 bases from J, leaving 10 bases between. CDR3 length: 15 residues. CDR3 amino acids: CASSLSRSGTGELFF. As DNA, the CDR3 is TGTGCCAGCAGTTTATCTCGTTCGGGAACCGGGGAGCTGTTTTTT.

This clone has more than one count but fewer than ten. The V gene is TRBV3-1 (or the pseudogene TRBV3-2), the J gene TRBJ1-5; D is unclear. This CDR3 region has 15 residues. Trimming cost V 0 bases and J 3 bases, with 9 bases left between them. In germline, CDR1 is LGHDT, CDR2 YNNKEL (reference sequence). This CDR3 is CASSQDPTNNQPQHF. The DNA for the CDR3 is TGTGCCAGCAGCCAAGACCCGACCAACAATCAGCCCCAGCATTTT.